A single sample is the source of the 14 T cell receptor beta chains below, sequenced in a study of T cell repertoires in cytomegalovirus infection. TCRdb ran MiXCR on the reads and lists one entry per CDR3 protein. This table holds nearly 650,000 distinct CDR3 sequences, 20% to 25% found once. Sequences were obtained from CD8+ T cells from PBMCs. Receptors originate from a human donor in good health (CMV status not recorded). Some clones in this sample may be carry-over from other donors' samples.

The V and J genes are TRBV28 and TRBJ2-3; D remains unclear. Germline V gene lookup returns CDR1 MDHEN and CDR2 SYDVKM. The V end was cut by 2 bases, the J end by 7 bases, with 7 bases between. The CDR3 has 12 residues. CDR3 nucleotides: TGTGCCAGCAGTTTACCCAGGAATACGCAGTATTTT. Protein: CASSLPRNTQYF.

This rearrangement joins TRBV28 to TRBJ1-6; D is uncertain. V lost 5 bases to trimming and J lost 7 bases, with 18 bases between them. This CDR3 has 16 residues. The V gene's germline CDR1 is MDHEN and CDR2 SYDVKM. The CDR3 region is CASSVPLLRPNSPLHF. The CDR3 nucleotides read TGTGCCAGCAGTGTCCCGCTCTTGAGGCCGAATTCACCCCTCCACTTT.

Comment on this clonotype: In this CDR3 the conserved last residue, phenylalanine or tryptophan, is missing, so a read error is likely. The chain has TRBV29-1 and TRBJ2-7; 11 bases agree with TRBD1. CDR1 SQVTM and CDR2 ANQGSEA come from the germline V gene. The CDR3 spans 15 residues. Germline trimming cut 4 bases from V and 6 bases from J; bases unmatched to any gene: 11. The CDR3 reads CSVVRTGGAVTEQYC. CDR3 nucleotides: TGCAGCGTTGTAAGGACAGGGGGCGCCGTCACCGAGCAGTACTGC.

This clonotype has more than one count but fewer than ten. The chain recombines TRBV27 with TRBJ1-5; no definite D call. Germline V lookup: CDR1 MNHEY, CDR2 SMNVEV (reference sequence). Trimming removed 0 bases at V and 6 bases at J, with 12 bases between. CDR3 length: 15 residues. The CDR3 DNA follows: TGTGCCAGCAGTTTATCGGCCCCCCCCCGTCAGCCCCAGCATTTT. Protein sequence: CASSLSAPPRQPQHF.

This sequence joins TRBV28 and TRBJ2-7, with 7 nucleotides matching TRBD1. J lost 1 base, V lost 6 bases, and 9 bases had no gene match. CDR1 and CDR2 (germline): MDHEN, SYDVKM. This CDR3 spans 15 amino acids. DNA for the CDR3: TGTGCCAGCAGCTTTAGGGGGCAAAGGTCCTACGAGCAGTACGTC. Protein: CASSFRGQRSYEQYV.

In this sample, this clonotype turned up once. The chain links TRBV6-6 to TRBJ1-3; D gene unclear. The CDR3 is 13 residues long. The germline V gene encodes CDR1 MNHNY and CDR2 SVGAGI (reference sequence). V was trimmed by 0 bases and J by 8 bases, leaving 8 bases between them. CDR3 DNA sequence: TGTGCCAGCAGTTACTCCGGGCGGGACACCATATATTTT. It yields the protein CASSYSGRDTIYF.

This clonotype was seen a handful of times. The junction differs from germline at one of its ends, possibly a read error. This sequence joins TRBV4-1 and TRBJ1-2, with 8 nucleotides matching TRBD1. Per germline, CDR1 MGHRA and CDR2 YSYEKL. The CDR3 has 16 residues. The CDR3 region is CASSQEWLGTGHGYTF. As DNA, the CDR3 is TGTGCCAGCAGCCAAGAGTGGCTCGGGACAGGCCATGGCTACACCTTC.

The chain carries TRBV15 and TRBJ1-4, with 7 nucleotides matching TRBD1. This CDR3 is built from 15 residues. Germline V gene sequence: CDR1 LNHNV, CDR2 YYDKDF (reference sequence). The V segment lost 10 bases and the J segment 4 bases; nucleotides outside the gene matches: 12. The CDR3 DNA sequence: TGTGCCATTTCAACCGGGACAGTGAATAATGAAAAACTGTTTTTT. Translating it yields CAISTGTVNNEKLFF.

This clonotype was seen repeatedly, ten times or more. The CDR3 region is CSARDYTGGVQPQHF. The CDR3 DNA sequence: TGCAGTGCTAGAGACTATACAGGGGGCGTCCAGCCCCAGCATTTT. The chain combines TRBV20-1 with TRBJ1-5, with 9 bases fitting TRBD1. The CDR3 sequence is 15 residues long. V trimming: 0 bases; J trimming: 7 bases; junction bases outside the gene matches: 7. Germline V gene lookup returns CDR1 DFQATT and CDR2 SNEGSKA (reference sequence).

CDR3 in DNA: TGTGCCAGCAGCTTAGTGACAGACCTCTGGGACATTCAGTACTTC. This gives the protein CASSLVTDLWDIQYF. This sequence joins TRBV7-9 and TRBJ2-4; D is possibly TRBD1 (5 bases). This CDR3 spans 15 amino acids. From germline, CDR1 is SEHNR and CDR2 FQNEAQ (reference sequence). V was cut by 1 base and J by 8 bases, with 15 bases left in between.

This clonotype was counted a few times. V gene TRBV4-3 combines with J gene TRBJ2-3; D call uncertain. Trimming removed 0 bases at V and 2 bases at J, with 9 bases between. The germline V gene has CDR1 LGHNA and CDR2 YSLEER. CDR3 length: 15 residues. The CDR3 region has the DNA TGCGCCAGCAGCCAAGACTCCGTTCCCACAGATACGCAGTATTTT. Protein product: CASSQDSVPTDTQYF.

Comment on this clonotype: One base away lies a much larger clone, so this may be a sequencing read error. The chain uses TRBV7-6 and TRBJ1-1; no reliable D call. V was shortened by 8 bases and J by 6 bases, with 19 bases between the two germline ends. CDR3 length equals 14 residues. Germline assignment: CDR1 SGHVS and CDR2 FNYEAQ. This CDR3 reads CASSQRAGGAEAFF. The CDR3 region has the DNA TGTGCCAGCTCCCAAAGGGCCGGTGGGGCTGAAGCTTTCTTT.

This clonotype was picked up many times. The chain couples TRBV7-9 to TRBJ1-1, with TRBD1 as a possible D gene (5 bases). Germline loops: CDR1 SEHNR, CDR2 FQNEAQ (reference sequence). This CDR3 has 14 residues. With 4 bases removed from V and 0 bases from J, the gap between germline ends came to 9 bases. The CDR3 DNA sequence: TGTGCCAGCAGCTCCGGGGCACTGAACACTGAAGCTTTCTTT. Protein sequence: CASSSGALNTEAFF.

In this sample, this clonotype turned up many times. This sequence joins TRBV7-8 and TRBJ1-1, with no clear D. Trimming shortened V by 6 bases and J by 4 bases, and 21 bases separated the two germline ends. The CDR3 totals 16 residues. The germline CDR1 and CDR2 sequences are SGHVS and FQNEAQ. CDR3 amino acids: CASSKGPGPVVTEAFF. The CDR3 DNA sequence: TGTGCCAGCAGTAAGGGTCCAGGCCCCGTTGTCACTGAAGCTTTCTTT.